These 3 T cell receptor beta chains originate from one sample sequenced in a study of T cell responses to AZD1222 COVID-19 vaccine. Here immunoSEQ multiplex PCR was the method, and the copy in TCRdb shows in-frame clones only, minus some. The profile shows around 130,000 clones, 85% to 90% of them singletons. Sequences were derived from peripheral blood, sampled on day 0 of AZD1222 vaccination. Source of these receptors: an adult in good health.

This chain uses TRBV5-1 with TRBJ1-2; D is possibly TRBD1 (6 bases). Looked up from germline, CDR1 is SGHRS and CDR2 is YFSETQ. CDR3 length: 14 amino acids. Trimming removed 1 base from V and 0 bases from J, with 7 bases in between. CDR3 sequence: CASSLTGSNYGYTF. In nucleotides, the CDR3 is TGCGCCAGCAGCTTGACAGGGTCTAACTATGGCTACACCTTC.

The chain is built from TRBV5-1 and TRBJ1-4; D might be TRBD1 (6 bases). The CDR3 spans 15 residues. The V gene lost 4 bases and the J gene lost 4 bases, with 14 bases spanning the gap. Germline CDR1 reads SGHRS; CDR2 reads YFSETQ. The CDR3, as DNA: TGCGCCAGCAGCCCTGGGGGGGGGCGTAATGAAAAACTGTTTTTT. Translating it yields CASSPGGGRNEKLFF. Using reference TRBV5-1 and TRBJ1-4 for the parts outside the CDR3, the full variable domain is KAGVTQTPRYLIKTRGQQVTLSCSPISGHRSVSWYQQTPGQGLQFLFEYFSETQRNKGNFPGRFSGRQFSNSRSEMNVSTLELGDSALYLCASSPGGGRNEKLFFGSGTQLSVL.

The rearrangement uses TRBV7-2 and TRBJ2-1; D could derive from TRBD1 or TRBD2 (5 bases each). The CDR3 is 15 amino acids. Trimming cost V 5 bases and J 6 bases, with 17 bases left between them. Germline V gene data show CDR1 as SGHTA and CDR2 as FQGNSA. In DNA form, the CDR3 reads TGTGCCAGCAGCACGGGACGCAACGGCCGCAATGAGCAGTTCTTC. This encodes CASSTGRNGRNEQFF.